This record covers a single TCR beta chain. No cognate antigen has been identified for it. Base qualities were left out, and no much larger clone turns up one base away. The cohort comprised some 730 healthy bone marrow donors. All cohort members were sampled while nominally healthy, although unrecorded immune exposures were likely present. The donor tested CMV seropositive, placing the donor among the 250 to 350 seropositive members of the cohort. A peripheral blood sample was provided by each donor, and peripheral blood mononuclear cells were used for TCR beta sequencing. The Qiagen DNeasy Blood Extraction Kit was used to extract genomic DNA from the blood cell samples. CDR1 MNHGY and CDR2 SVAAGI are derived from the germline V gene. The CDR3 covers 13 residues, taking in both the cysteine and the phenylalanine. Only the CDR3 DNA is retained, 39 bases long and in frame from the first base. Trimming at the junction amounts to 5 bases on V and 5 bases on J, and the germline ends lie 12 bases apart.

This record comes from a study of cytomegalovirus exposure and HLA in healthy donors (dated by TCRdb to the late 2010s). Broadly, across the study: According to an earlier analysis of 587 of the donors, some 180 million T cells yielded some 120 million unique TCR beta sequences and 276 Gb of sequence data. The study was designed to test whether signatures of past pathogen exposure could be identified by cataloging public T cell receptors. Of the 300 to 450 genotyped donors, approximately 80% fell in the genetic ancestry cluster associated with self-reported Caucasian donors. Alongside the repertoire data, information on donor age, sex, ethnicity and CMV serostatus was compiled. The study combined high-throughput TCR immunosequencing, statistical association of individual TCRs with disease status, and machine learning to predict cytomegalovirus infection status. The number of donors typed differed by locus, with roughly 620-640 for A, B, C, DRB1 and DQB1, more than 500 for DQA1, under 610 for DPA1, and roughly 450 for DPB1. Every repertoire in the discovery cohort had been generated on one and the same sequencing platform. An early release covering 550 to 700 HLA-typed donors comprised around 300 gigabases of sequencing data and 65 million to 100 million unique TCR sequences. A later genetic analysis took genome-wide SNP genotypes for about 55% of the roughly 670 donors and used that subset as a discovery cohort. Rather than using new phenotypic data, the later analysis identified candidate immune exposures from TCR beta sequences and from how often those sequences occurred across donors. HLA typing covered class I and class II loci at four-digit resolution. A separate validation cohort of roughly 130 different subjects was used in addition to the approximately 610-subject first cohort. Five DR-DQ haplotypes were handled as single units for association and clustering, since linkage in the cohort was strong. Using immunosequencing, the study profiled T cell repertoires from around 670 subjects and related those repertoires to cytomegalovirus serostatus. A later analysis re-examined previously published TCR beta repertoires from more than 650 donors and added high-resolution HLA genotyping to investigate patterns of TCR occurrence. To decide whether each TCR beta V gene segment behaved as functional or pseudogenic, an earlier analysis of some 600 of the donors relied on high-throughput TCR beta sequencing. Among some 410 genotyped donors of the cohort, an average of approximately 240,000 unique TCR beta nucleotide sequences was sequenced per donor, of which roughly 17% were non-productive.

Library creation used the immunoSEQ multiplex PCR assay. For the multiplex PCR, a mixture combining 60 forward primers for TCR Vbeta segments and 13 reverse primers for TCR Jbeta segments was used. The CDR3 region of rearranged TCR beta genes was amplified from genomic DNA with a multiplex PCR assay. Amplified TCR beta libraries were sequenced as 87-base-pair reads on the Illumina HiSeq System. In the source study's methods: In a later analysis, tens of millions of unique TCR beta chains were counted across the approximately 670 repertoires, and about 9.9 million of these chains were shared by at least two donors. A nearest-neighbor algorithm error-corrected the raw reads and collapsed the reads into unique sequences, merging closely related sequences to remove PCR and sequencing errors. V, D and J gene segments were assigned by aligning CDR3 sequences to IMGT reference sequences. For a sequence to be retained, a match of at least six nucleotides was required to both a V gene segment and a J gene segment. A rearrangement was called productive if the CDR3 had no stop codons and remained in frame with V and J, and every other rearrangement was called non-productive. CDR3 was defined by IMGT convention, running from the second conserved V-encoded cysteine to the conserved J-encoded phenylalanine. In an earlier analysis of some 550 of the donors, sequences lacking an unambiguous match to a single V gene segment were excluded. In an earlier analysis of a few hundred of the donors, a V segment was called functional when productive rearrangements were above 56.7%, and segregating when the standard deviation between donors exceeded 5%. To diagnose cytomegalovirus status from the catalog of TCR beta chain sequences, a statistical classification framework was built. A later analysis assigned V and J genes by comparing TCR nucleotide sequences with IMGT/GENE-DB human TR gene sequences. In a later analysis, CDR3 sequences and most-parsimonious VDJ recombination scenarios were assigned using the TCRdist pipeline. A later analysis defined each TCR beta chain by its CDR3 amino acid sequence plus V-gene family, and excluded reads lacking a unique V-gene family. To address suspected cross-contamination and a sequencing artifact, a later analysis removed around 600 highly shared, low-generation-probability nucleotide sequences. For each public chain, a later analysis derived a clonal expansion index from normalized ranks of inferred template counts within each repertoire. In a later analysis, generation probabilities were computed using a VDJ recombination model fitted to out-of-frame rearrangements, and the results were checked against IGoR. A later analysis scored TCR-TCR, TCR-HLA and TCR-CMV co-occurrence with hypergeometric tests, applying a repertoire-size bias correction to TCR pairs. In a later analysis, false discovery rates were estimated by permuting HLA or CMV assignments 20 times. In a later analysis, co-occurring TCRs were grouped with DBSCAN, and TCRdist sequence similarity was added when clustering was performed within HLA-allele-positive subsets. Repertoires with fewer than 30,000 or more than 120,000 public chains, plus five repertoires with anomalous nucleotide sharing, were excluded from co-occurrence clustering. Not all clones reach the TCRdb copy of this immuneACCESS table, which keeps in-frame sequences only. Checked studies attribute under half of the gap to unresolved V genes and leave the rest unexplained. That table furnishes V, J and clone size, whereas the DNA furnished D and trimming. This sample has about 82,000 clones in its table, and about 78% of those were observed once. The ten largest clonotypes hold 5.5% of the sample.

Beyond this particular receptor, the publication reports: A later analysis associated about 17,000 TCR beta sequences with specific HLA alleles at a false discovery rate of 0.05. Three of the identified cytomegalovirus-associated TCR beta chains were confirmed in vitro to be specific for cytomegalovirus antigens. In both the original and validation cohorts, the classifier was reported to diagnose cytomegalovirus status with high specificity and sensitivity. Because HLA typing was unavailable for some donors at each locus, only the typed subset was used in association tests. Linkage disequilibrium might explain the correlated functional status among segregating V segments, but an unknown experimental factor could not be excluded. A further reported finding was that TCR beta sequences accurately predicted the HLA-A and HLA-B alleles for most subjects in the first cohort. Roughly 17 rarely observed V segments, including chromosome 9 orphons, were excluded from the earlier analysis of approximately 600 of the donors because counts were too low. According to the authors, the approach could potentially be generalized to other disease states and immunological phenotypes. Presence/absence analyses assumed roughly uniform sequencing depth across donors, an assumption that may not hold. In a later analysis, TCR association rates were found to vary across HLA loci, with the most associated TCRs seen for DRB1 alleles and the fewest for HLA-C alleles. The only immune exposure information available for the cohort was CMV serostatus. A group of highly shared sequence variants was considered likely to be a technical artifact of the sequencing pipeline. In a later analysis, HLA-associated TCR beta chains showed more clonal expansion and lower generation probabilities than non-associated chains that were equally common. According to a later analysis, most CMV-associated TCR beta chains appeared to be HLA-restricted, and the HLA associations seemed to be driven largely by CMV exposure. Across donors, most TCR sequences were observed very rarely, whereas some public TCRs were present in many individuals. Compared with the approximately 670-donor mean, donors in an Asian-associated ancestry cluster had fewer N-insertions in productive TCRs, according to a later genetic analysis. The 87-base-pair reads could not distinguish some IMGT-functional V segments, including TRBV6-2 and TRBV6-3, so those segments were excluded. In a later genetic analysis, a missense DCLRE1C variant was associated with V-gene and J-gene trimming of TCR beta chains, and the association was replicated in an independent cohort. In an earlier analysis of more than 500 of the donors, most TCR beta V segments appeared in productive rearrangements about 90% or about 30% of the time, broadly matching IMGT annotations. In this cohort, only TCR beta chains were sequenced, and detectable features were limited by the absence of alpha or paired-chain data. When HLA alleles, especially DR and DQ, strongly co-occurred, TCR associations were difficult to assign to individual alleles. According to a later analysis, parvovirus B19, influenza, CMV and Epstein-Barr virus appeared linked to several top co-occurrence clusters. The study gave a list of under 200 TCR beta chains associated with cytomegalovirus.

The receptor was derived from a male donor in good health and CMV-seropositive. The rearrangement combines TRBV6-9 with TRBJ2-5; a weak D assignment points to TRBD2 (7 bases agree). Sequenced sample: PBMCs. The CDR3 region: CASSRGAGETQYF. The sequenced DNA: TGTGCCAGCAGTCGGGGGGCAGGGGAGACCCAGTACTTC.